The clone carrying this T cell receptor beta chain is a singleton in its sample. With 0 bases clipped from V and 4 bases from J, the junction kept 2 bases outside the gene matches. The CDR3 consists of 14 residues. The germline CDR1 and CDR2 sequences are ENHRY and SYGVKD. These data come from a study of blood T cell repertoires in COVID-19. Study-wide background: Italy, Spain and the United States were the sources of the convalescent and acute COVID-19 samples. T cells, B-cell-depleted T cells, or PBMCs supplied cDNA or gDNA.

Two negative PCRs, clearance, or symptom resolution characterized the recovered Cohort 3 donors. Sequenced by immunoSEQ multiplex PCR; TCRdb stores in-frame clones only, minus some. The sample holds over 300,000 clones, around 89% seen once. The sequence was collected from a woman aged 40 to 50 who had recovered from COVID-19. Sequencing input: PBMCs or T cells enriched from blood (not recorded which). This rearrangement joins TRBV10-3 to TRBJ1-1; 7 bases are shared with TRBD1. The CDR3, as DNA: TGTGCCATCAGTGAGTCCCGGGACAGCACTGAAGCTTTCTTT. Translating gives CAISESRDSTEAFF.